The rows below give T cell receptor beta chains drawn from one sample of a study of blood T cell repertoires in COVID-19. The protocol was immunoSEQ multiplex PCR, while the TCRdb copy is restricted to in-frame clones and leaves out a portion. The sample lists approximately 260,000 clones, approximately 79% seen once, with 4.5% to 6% in the top ten. The sequenced sample was peripheral blood. The receptors originated from a woman aged 80 or over with active or convalescent COVID-19. The CDR3 runs from the conserved cysteine through the conserved F or W. A D gene is named only where the DNA matches it firmly. Only some rows state a clone size, as once, few, many or a class for expanded clones.

V gene,D gene,J gene,clone size,CDR3 DNA,CDR3 protein
TRBV5-8,TRBD2,TRBJ2-3,.,TGTGCCACCACCTTCGGGACTAGCGGAAGCACAGATACGCAGTATTTT,CATTFGTSGSTDTQYF
TRBV11-2,TRBD1,TRBJ1-2,.,TGTGCCAGCAAAACCAGGGGGGTCTCGGACAGGGCTTCTTATGGCTACACCTTC,CASKTRGVSDRASYGYTF
TRBV27,.,TRBJ1-6,.,TGTGCCAGCAGTTTAAAGCCGGAGGGAAGGTCACCCCTCCACTTT,CASSLKPEGRSPLHF
TRBV18,.,TRBJ2-5,.,TGTGCCAGCTCGCCACCTTCGCGGGCCCGGGAGACCCAGTACTTC,CASSPPSRARETQYF
TRBV10-3,.,TRBJ1-2,.,TGTGCCATCAGTGACCAGAGGGGGAACTATGGCTACACCTTC,CAISDQRGNYGYTF
TRBV2,TRBD1,TRBJ2-2,.,TGTGCCAGCAGGGATCAGGGGGCAGAGGTTAACACCGGGGAGCTGTTTTTT,CASRDQGAEVNTGELFF
TRBV28,TRBD1,TRBJ1-5,many,TGTGCCAGTAGACAGGGCAGCAATCAGCCCCAGCATTTT,CASRQGSNQPQHF
TRBV7-9,TRBD2,TRBJ2-5,.,TGTGCCAGCAGCGCGACTAGCGGGGAGACCCAGTACTTC,CASSATSGETQYF
TRBV15,TRBD1,TRBJ2-1,.,TGTGCCACCAGCAACAGGTACGGGACAGGGGCGAACAATGAGCAGTTCTTC,CATSNRYGTGANNEQFF
TRBV6-2/TRBV6-3,TRBD2,TRBJ2-7,many,TGTGCCAGCAGTCTACGCCCGGGACTAGCCTACGAGCAGTACTTC,CASSLRPGLAYEQYF
TRBV14,.,TRBJ2-5,.,TGTGCCAGCAGCCAAGGATATACAGGGTGGGAGACCCAGTACTTC,CASSQGYTGWETQYF
TRBV5-1,.,TRBJ2-5,few,TGCGCCAGCACTGCGGATTCAGAGACCCAGTACTTC,CASTADSETQYF
TRBV14,.,TRBJ2-7,.,TGTGCCAGCAGCCAAGATATCTACGAGCAGTACTTC,CASSQDIYEQYF
TRBV5-4,.,TRBJ2-3,.,TGTGCCAGCAGCTTGGGCACATCCCACACAGATACGCAGTATTTT,CASSLGTSHTDTQYF
TRBV2,TRBD2,TRBJ2-5,.,TGTGCCAGCAGTCAACTAGCGGGAGGGGAGACCCAGTACTTC,CASSQLAGGETQYF
TRBV6-1,.,TRBJ1-4,few,TGTGCCAGCAGTGATGTTGCCGGGGTTGAAAAACTGTTTTTT,CASSDVAGVEKLFF
TRBV27,TRBD1,TRBJ1-5,few,TGTGCCAGCAGTTCTACAGGGGGCTCTTGGAATCAGCCCCAGCATTTT,CASSSTGGSWNQPQHF
TRBV19,TRBD1,TRBJ1-6,.,TGTGCCAGTAGTACAGCGCAGGGGGCTAATTCACCCCTCCACTTT,CASSTAQGANSPLHF
TRBV30,TRBD1,TRBJ1-2,.,TGTGCCTGGAGTCGACAGGGGGACGGCTACACCTTC,CAWSRQGDGYTF
TRBV4-1,TRBD2,TRBJ2-5,.,TGCGCCAGCAGCCAAGGGATGGGACTAGCGGCTAAGGAGACCCAGTACTTC,CASSQGMGLAAKETQYF
TRBV7-2,.,TRBJ2-1,once,TGTGCCAGCAGCCGGGAGTTCTCCTACAATGAGCAGTTCTTC,CASSREFSYNEQFF
TRBV5-8,.,TRBJ1-6,few,TGTGCCAGCAGGGTGAGAGGGTACGATAATTCACCCCTCCACTTT,CASRVRGYDNSPLHF
TRBV11-2,.,TRBJ1-2,.,TGTGCCAGCAGCTTAGAGGTCGGGGGCTACACCTTC,CASSLEVGGYTF
TRBV5-1,.,TRBJ1-1,.,TGCGCCAGCAGCTTGGCGGGGGGGAGCACTGAAGCTTTCTTT,CASSLAGGSTEAFF
TRBV2,.,TRBJ1-6,.,TGTGCCAGCAGTGGTCCGTTCTCCTATAATTCACCCCTCCACTTT,CASSGPFSYNSPLHF
TRBV3-1/TRBV3-2,.,TRBJ1-5,.,TGTGCCAGCAGCCATTCGGTGAATCAGCCCCAGCATTTT,CASSHSVNQPQHF
TRBV10-3,.,TRBJ1-2,.,TGTGCCATCAGTGAAAGAAAGGGAACAGGGATAAACTATGGCTACACCTTC,CAISERKGTGINYGYTF
TRBV5-6,TRBD2,TRBJ2-1,.,TGTGCCAGCAGCTTAGGACTAGCGGGAGTCATTGAGCAGTTCTTC,CASSLGLAGVIEQFF
TRBV20-1,.,TRBJ1-1,.,TGCATTGCCCCCATGAACACTGAAGCTTTCTTT,CIAPMNTEAFF
TRBV30,.,TRBJ1-6,.,TGTGCCTGGACCCAGGGGATCTATAATTCACCCCTCCACTTT,CAWTQGIYNSPLHF
TRBV5-1,.,TRBJ2-3,.,TGCGCCAGCAGCTTCCTGTCCACAGATACGCAGTATTTT,CASSFLSTDTQYF
TRBV7-8,.,TRBJ1-1,.,TGTGCCAGCAGCTTATGGGGGGGGAACACTGAAGCTTTCTTT,CASSLWGGNTEAFF
TRBV28,.,TRBJ1-5,.,TGTGCCTCACTTTATCCGGGGGGCGGCAATCAGCCCCAGCATTTT,CASLYPGGGNQPQHF
TRBV6-2/TRBV6-3,TRBD1,TRBJ1-2,.,TGTGCCAGCAGTTACATGGACAGGGCGGCTGGCTACACCTTC,CASSYMDRAAGYTF
TRBV7-2,TRBD1,TRBJ1-5,.,TGTGCCAGCAGCTTAGATGTCAGGGGGCGAGGTTTTAGGGATCAGCCCCAGCATTTT,CASSLDVRGRGFRDQPQHF
TRBV28,.,TRBJ1-1,.,TGTGCCAGCAGTCTTATCTTGAACACTGAAGCTTTCTTT,CASSLILNTEAFF
TRBV7-2,.,TRBJ2-3,.,TGTGCCAGCAGCTTACAGGCAGATACGCAGTATTTT,CASSLQADTQYF
TRBV7-7,.,TRBJ1-3,.,TGTGCCAGCAGCTCCCGCCCGGGGACTGGAAACACCATATATTTT,CASSSRPGTGNTIYF
TRBV9,.,TRBJ2-5,.,TGTGCCAGCAGCGTAGGGCGGAAAGAGACCCAGTACTTC,CASSVGRKETQYF
TRBV3-1/TRBV3-2,.,TRBJ1-1,.,TGTGCCAGCAGCCTATCGAACACTGAAGCTTTCTTT,CASSLSNTEAFF
TRBV6-5,TRBD2,TRBJ2-6,.,TGTGCCAGCAGGAAACTAGCGTCTGGGGCCAACGTCCTGACTTTC,CASRKLASGANVLTF
TRBV19,.,TRBJ2-1,few,TGTGCCAGTAGTATAGGAGGGGGATCTTACAATGAGCAGTTCTTC,CASSIGGGSYNEQFF
TRBV25-1,TRBD1,TRBJ2-5,.,TGTGCCAGCAGTGACCCCGGACAGGGGGCGAAGACCCAGTACTTC,CASSDPGQGAKTQYF
TRBV5-1,TRBD2,TRBJ2-2,.,TGCGCCAGCAGCTTCTTGGCTAGCGGGAACACCGGGGAGCTGTTTTTT,CASSFLASGNTGELFF
TRBV10-3,.,TRBJ1-2,.,TGTGCCATCAGCGTGGACAGTTACTATGGCTACACCTTC,CAISVDSYYGYTF
TRBV10-3,TRBD2,TRBJ2-1,.,TGTGCCATCAGTGAGGTAGCGGGGGGGCGGAACAATGAGCAGTTCTTC,CAISEVAGGRNNEQFF
TRBV6-5,.,TRBJ1-2,.,TGTGCCAGCAGTTACTCCCAGTACGGGGGCTACACCTTC,CASSYSQYGGYTF
TRBV2,.,TRBJ1-5,.,TGTGCCAGCAGTGAACGCGGGAACGGGGGCAATCAGCCCCAGCATTTT,CASSERGNGGNQPQHF
TRBV11-3,TRBD1,TRBJ2-3,few,TGTGCCAGCAGCTTAGGACAGGGGGATACGCAGTATTTT,CASSLGQGDTQYF
TRBV12-3/TRBV12-4,.,TRBJ2-2,few,TGTGCCAGCAGTTTAGCCGCCGGGGAGCTGTTTTTT,CASSLAAGELFF
TRBV10-2,.,TRBJ2-7,many,TGCGCCAGCCACCCGCGGGGACCTACCTACGAGCAGTACTTC,CASHPRGPTYEQYF
TRBV6-5,.,TRBJ1-4,.,TGTGCCAGCAGTTGGGAGAAGGACCCAACTAATGAAAAACTGTTTTTT,CASSWEKDPTNEKLFF
TRBV5-6,TRBD1,TRBJ2-5,.,TGTGCCAGCAGCGAAACAGGGGGCTCGGAGACCCAGTACTTC,CASSETGGSETQYF
TRBV7-9,TRBD1,TRBJ1-2,few,TGTGCCAGCAGCTCCGGGACAGGGAATGGCTACACCTTC,CASSSGTGNGYTF
TRBV29-1,TRBD1,TRBJ1-2,few,TGCAGCGTTCGGGACAGTCGCTATGGCTACACCTTC,CSVRDSRYGYTF